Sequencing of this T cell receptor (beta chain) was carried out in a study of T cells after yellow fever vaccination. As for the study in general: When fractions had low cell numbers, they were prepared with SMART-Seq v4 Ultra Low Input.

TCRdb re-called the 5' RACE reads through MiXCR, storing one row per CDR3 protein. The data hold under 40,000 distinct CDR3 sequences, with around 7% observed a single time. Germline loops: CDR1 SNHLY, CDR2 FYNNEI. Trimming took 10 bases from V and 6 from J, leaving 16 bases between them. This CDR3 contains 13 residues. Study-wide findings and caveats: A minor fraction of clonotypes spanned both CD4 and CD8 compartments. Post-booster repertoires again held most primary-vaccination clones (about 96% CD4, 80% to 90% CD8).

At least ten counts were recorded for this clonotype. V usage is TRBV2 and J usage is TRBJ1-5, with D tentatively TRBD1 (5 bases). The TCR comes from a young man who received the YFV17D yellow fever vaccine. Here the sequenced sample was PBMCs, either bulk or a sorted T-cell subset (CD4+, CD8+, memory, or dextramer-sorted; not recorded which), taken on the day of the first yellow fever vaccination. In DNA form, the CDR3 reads TGTGCCATCCGAGCAGGGCCGGGTCAGCCCCAGCATTTT. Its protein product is CAIRAGPGQPQHF. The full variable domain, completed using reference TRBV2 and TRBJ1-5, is EPEVTQTPSHQVTQMGQEVILRCVPISNHLYFYWYRQILGQKVEFLVSFYNNEISEKSEIFDDQFSVERPDGSNFTLKIRSTKLEDSAMYFCAIRAGPGQPQHFGDGTRLSIL.